The T cell receptor (beta chain) under discussion was sequenced for a study of CD8 T cells in ankylosing spondylitis. Findings and limits, study-wide: The study identified a TCR beta motif of roughly eight highly homologous variants that appeared characteristic of ankylosing spondylitis blood.

This clonotype was observed a handful of times. Its specificity is unknown. Looked up from germline, CDR1 is SNHLY and CDR2 is FYNNEI. The ends lost 4 bases at V and 6 bases at J; junction bases unmatched: 10. This CDR3 contains 16 residues. The authors made TCR beta libraries by quantitative 5'-RACE with molecular barcodes. MiXCR, run by TCRdb on the 5' RACE reads, gives a single entry per CDR3 protein. The sample consists of some 450,000 distinct CDR3 sequences, 15% to 20% of them appearing once. The TCR comes from a male donor with ankylosing spondylitis. Sequenced input: blood, either unsorted or a sorted T cell fraction (not recorded which). The chain couples TRBV2 to TRBJ2-1; 9 bases are a match to TRBD2. The CDR3 bases are TGTGCCAGCAGTGTTGGGGCGGGAGGGCCCGGCAATGAGCAGTTCTTC. Amino acid sequence: CASSVGAGGPGNEQFF.